This is a list of T cell receptor beta chains from one sample in a study of CD8 T cells in Susac syndrome. TCRdb redid the calling of the immunoSEQ multiplex PCR reads with MiXCR, one entry per CDR3 protein. The data show around 280,000 distinct CDR3 sequences, around 84% seen once. The sample was CD8+ T cells from PBMCs. These receptor sequences come from a human donor with multiple sclerosis. The CDR3 runs from the conserved cysteine through the conserved F or W. The D gene is left open where the match is weak. Clone size is not always given. Where it is, it says once, few, many or a class for expanded clones.

j_gene | abundance | d_gene | v_gene | CDR3aa | CDR3nt
TRBJ2-2 | . | TRBD2 | TRBV27 | CATHTGTSGINTGELFF | TGTGCCACCCATACCGGGACTAGCGGGATTAACACCGGGGAGCTGTTTTTT
TRBJ2-2 | . | . | TRBV10-3 | CAISDGGDTGELFF | TGTGCCATCAGTGACGGAGGGGACACCGGGGAGCTGTTTTTT
TRBJ2-1 | . | TRBD2 | TRBV28 | CASSFLAGHRDSLQFF | TGTGCCAGCAGTTTTCTAGCGGGACACAGGGATTCCCTGCAGTTCTTC
TRBJ2-2 | . | . | TRBV6-5 | CASSYTIGTGELFF | TGTGCCAGCAGTTACACTATTGGCACCGGGGAGCTGTTTTTT
TRBJ2-1 | few | TRBD2 | TRBV5-1 | CASSPERGGPYNEQFF | TGCGCCAGCAGCCCCGAGCGGGGGGGGCCCTACAATGAGCAGTTCTTC
TRBJ2-7 | . | TRBD2 | TRBV24-1 | CATSDLAPGTSGFSPSYEQYF | TGTGCCACCAGTGATTTGGCCCCCGGGACTAGCGGGTTTTCCCCCTCCTACGAGCAGTACTTC
TRBJ2-1 | . | . | TRBV4-1 | CASSQVFGNEQFF | TGCGCCAGCAGCCAAGTTTTCGGCAATGAGCAGTTCTTC
TRBJ1-5 | . | . | TRBV15 | CATSRDPSERQDNQPQHF | TGTGCCACCAGCAGAGATCCGTCGGAGAGACAGGACAATCAGCCCCAGCATTTT
TRBJ2-1 | . | TRBD2 | TRBV7-9 | CASLAGSYNEQFF | TGTGCCTCTCTAGCGGGCTCCTACAATGAGCAGTTCTTC
TRBJ2-7 | . | . | TRBV27 | CASRPGTFTYEQYF | TGTGCCAGCAGACCGGGGACTTTTACCTACGAGCAGTACTTC
TRBJ2-3 | . | TRBD2 | TRBV9 | CASSPRTSLWDTQYF | TGTGCCAGCAGCCCCCGGACTAGTCTGTGGGATACGCAGTATTTT
TRBJ2-3 | . | TRBD2 | TRBV9 | CASSPLAGVSADTQYF | TGTGCCAGCAGCCCACTAGCGGGAGTGTCGGCAGATACGCAGTATTTT
TRBJ1-4 | once | . | TRBV27 | CAPSRWDNEKLFF | TGTGCCCCCAGCAGGTGGGATAATGAAAAACTGTTTTTT
TRBJ2-7 | . | TRBD2 | TRBV7-3 | CASSLRRAGGSYEQYF | TGTGCCAGCAGCTTAAGAAGAGCGGGAGGCTCCTACGAGCAGTACTTC
TRBJ2-3 | . | . | TRBV2 | CASSVDGGTDTQYF | TGTGCCAGCAGTGTGGATGGGGGCACAGATACGCAGTATTTT
TRBJ2-2 | . | . | TRBV4-1 | CASSQERAETNTGELFF | TGCGCCAGCAGCCAAGAGCGGGCAGAGACGAACACCGGGGAGCTGTTTTTT
TRBJ2-1 | . | . | TRBV12-5 | CASGFLYYNEQFF | TGTGCTAGTGGCTTTCTTTACTACAATGAGCAGTTCTTC
TRBJ2-1 | . | TRBD2 | TRBV20-1 | CSARDWSGSQPSYNEQFF | TGCAGTGCTAGAGATTGGAGCGGGAGCCAGCCCAGCTACAATGAGCAGTTCTTC
TRBJ2-7 | few | TRBD2 | TRBV6-1 | CASSGELAGKYEQYF | TGTGCCAGCAGTGGAGAACTAGCGGGAAAGTACGAGCAGTACTTC
TRBJ2-7 | . | TRBD2 | TRBV28 | CASRDRTSGSYEQYF | TGTGCCAGCAGGGACAGGACTAGCGGGAGCTACGAGCAGTACTTC
TRBJ2-7 | . | TRBD2 | TRBV11-1 | CASSLWTSGSYEQYF | TGTGCCAGCAGCTTATGGACTAGCGGCTCCTACGAGCAGTACTTC
TRBJ2-7 | . | . | TRBV9 | CASSPPLQEHEQYF | TGTGCCAGCAGCCCACCCTTACAAGAACACGAGCAGTACTTC
TRBJ2-1 | once | . | TRBV29-1 | CSVGGFYEQFF | TGCAGCGTTGGAGGGTTTTATGAGCAGTTCTTC
TRBJ2-1 | . | . | TRBV27 | CASSLSRLSEANEQFF | TGTGCCAGCAGTTTATCGCGGCTCTCGGAGGCCAATGAGCAGTTCTTC
TRBJ1-1 | . | TRBD1 | TRBV2 | CASSTDRAAFF | TGTGCCAGCAGTACGGACAGGGCAGCTTTCTTT
TRBJ1-4 | . | . | TRBV14 | CASSQVHRVGEKLFF | TGTGCCAGCAGCCAAGTTCACAGGGTCGGTGAAAAACTGTTTTTT
TRBJ1-2 | . | TRBD1 | TRBV7-6 | CASSFPRTGGVNYGYTF | TGTGCCAGCAGTTTTCCTCGGACAGGGGGGGTCAACTATGGCTACACCTTC
TRBJ2-1 | once | TRBD2 | TRBV29-1 | CSVVLAGRNEQFF | TGCAGCGTTGTTCTAGCGGGAAGGAATGAGCAGTTCTTC
TRBJ2-1 | . | TRBD2 | TRBV7-9 | CASSLILAEQFF | TGTGCCAGCAGCTTAATACTAGCGGAGCAGTTCTTC
TRBJ2-1 | . | TRBD2 | TRBV19 | CASSTDLAGLKYNEQFF | TGTGCCAGTAGTACCGATTTAGCGGGCTTGAAATACAATGAGCAGTTCTTC
TRBJ2-7 | . | . | TRBV6-1 | CASSEGSSYEQYF | TGTGCCAGCAGTGAAGGGAGCTCCTACGAGCAGTACTTC
TRBJ2-1 | . | TRBD1 | TRBV19 | CASSIAGGGYNEQFF | TGTGCCAGTAGTATTGCAGGGGGCGGCTACAATGAGCAGTTCTTC
TRBJ2-3 | . | . | TRBV30 | CAWSQDSTDTQYF | TGTGCCTGGAGTCAAGACTCGACAGATACGCAGTATTTT
TRBJ2-3 | few | . | TRBV11-1 | CASSYGPRDTQYF | TGTGCCAGCAGCTACGGACCCAGGGATACGCAGTATTTT
TRBJ2-7 | . | . | TRBV7-9 | CASSLASRGQYF | TGTGCCAGCAGCTTAGCTAGCAGGGGGCAGTACTTC
TRBJ2-3 | . | . | TRBV3-1 | CASSQAPFLVRDTTDTQYF | TGTGCCAGCAGCCAAGCCCCATTTTTGGTCCGGGACACCACAGATACGCAGTATTTT
TRBJ2-7 | . | . | TRBV27 | CASSHHNRGPRIPYEQYF | TGTGCCAGCAGCCACCACAATCGCGGGCCTAGGATCCCTTACGAGCAGTACTTC
TRBJ2-7 | . | TRBD2 | TRBV20-1 | CSAPGAGGPSEQYF | TGCAGTGCCCCGGGGGCGGGAGGGCCCAGTGAGCAGTACTTC
TRBJ1-1 | once | . | TRBV3-1 | CASSQDGWEDKMNTEAFF | TGTGCCAGCAGCCAAGATGGATGGGAGGACAAAATGAACACTGAAGCTTTCTTT
TRBJ2-7 | . | . | TRBV7-9 | CASSSPITASRDLPYEQYF | TGTGCCAGCAGCTCACCCATAACCGCCTCCCGGGATCTTCCCTACGAGCAGTACTTC
TRBJ2-1 | . | TRBD2 | TRBV6-5 | CASSFYRSGSGEQFF | TGTGCCAGCAGTTTCTATCGTAGCGGGAGTGGCGAGCAGTTCTTC
TRBJ2-5 | . | . | TRBV6-6 | CASSADRETQYF | TGTGCCAGCAGTGCAGACAGGGAGACCCAGTACTTC
TRBJ2-7 | . | . | TRBV7-9 | CASSWTHYEQYF | TGTGCCAGCAGCTGGACTCACTACGAGCAGTACTTC
TRBJ2-1 | . | . | TRBV2 | CASSGLSEKGSYNEQFF | TGTGCCAGCAGTGGATTGAGCGAGAAGGGCTCCTACAATGAGCAGTTCTTC
TRBJ2-7 | . | . | TRBV27 | CASSWSTGNEQYF | TGTGCCAGCAGTTGGAGTACCGGAAACGAGCAGTACTTC
TRBJ1-1 | . | . | TRBV6-1 | CASRNSGDTEAFF | TGTGCCAGCAGGAACTCAGGGGATACTGAAGCTTTCTTT
TRBJ2-7 | . | . | TRBV15 | CARLRGSYEQYF | TGTGCCAGATTAAGGGGTAGCTACGAGCAGTACTTC
TRBJ1-5 | . | . | TRBV4-1 | CASSQRDSPNQPQHF | TGCGCCAGCAGCCAGCGTGACAGTCCTAATCAGCCCCAGCATTTT
TRBJ2-1 | . | . | TRBV5-6 | CASSSGTHNEQFF | TGTGCCAGCAGCTCCGGGACCCACAATGAGCAGTTCTTC
TRBJ1-2 | . | . | TRBV7-9 | CASSSSRGRHYGYTF | TGTGCCAGCAGCTCGTCGCGGGGACGACACTATGGCTACACCTTC
TRBJ2-5 | . | TRBD2 | TRBV28 | CASSSGKSKRETQYF | TGTGCCAGCAGCAGCGGGAAAAGTAAGCGAGAGACCCAGTACTTC
TRBJ2-1 | . | TRBD1 | TRBV6-2/TRBV6-3 | CASTSRDREANEQFF | TGTGCCAGTACCTCCCGGGACAGGGAGGCTAATGAGCAGTTCTTC
TRBJ2-1 | once | . | TRBV6-5 | CASSYDYGGSYNEQFF | TGTGCCAGCAGTTACGACTATGGGGGCTCCTACAATGAGCAGTTCTTC
TRBJ2-3 | . | TRBD2 | TRBV5-4 | CASSLVWDGGGADTQYF | TGTGCCAGCAGCTTGGTATGGGACGGGGGGGGAGCAGATACGCAGTATTTT
TRBJ1-1 | once | . | TRBV6-5 | CATITDPTGPEAFF | TGTGCCACAATTACGGACCCAACTGGCCCTGAAGCTTTCTTT